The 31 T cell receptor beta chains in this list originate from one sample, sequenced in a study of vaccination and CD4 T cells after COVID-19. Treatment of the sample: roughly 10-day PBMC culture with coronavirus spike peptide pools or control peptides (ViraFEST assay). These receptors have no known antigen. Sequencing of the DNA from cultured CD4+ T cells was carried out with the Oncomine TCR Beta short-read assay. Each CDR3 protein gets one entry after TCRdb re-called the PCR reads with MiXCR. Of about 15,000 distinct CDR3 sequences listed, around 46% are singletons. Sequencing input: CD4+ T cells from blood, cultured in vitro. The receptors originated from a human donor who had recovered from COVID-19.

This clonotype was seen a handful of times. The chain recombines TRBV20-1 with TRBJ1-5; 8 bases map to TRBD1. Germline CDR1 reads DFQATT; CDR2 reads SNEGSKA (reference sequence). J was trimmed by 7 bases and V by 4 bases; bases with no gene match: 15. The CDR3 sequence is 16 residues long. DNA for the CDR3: TGCAGTGCTAAAAGTATGGCAGGGGGCTTGGGGCAGCCCCAGCATTTT. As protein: CSAKSMAGGLGQPQHF.

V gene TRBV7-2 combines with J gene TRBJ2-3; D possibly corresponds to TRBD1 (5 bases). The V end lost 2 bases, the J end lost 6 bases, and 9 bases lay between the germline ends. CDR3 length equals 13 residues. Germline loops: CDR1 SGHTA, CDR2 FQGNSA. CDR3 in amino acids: CASSLFAGDTQYF. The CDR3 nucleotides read TGTGCCAGCAGCTTATTCGCAGGGGATACGCAGTATTTT.

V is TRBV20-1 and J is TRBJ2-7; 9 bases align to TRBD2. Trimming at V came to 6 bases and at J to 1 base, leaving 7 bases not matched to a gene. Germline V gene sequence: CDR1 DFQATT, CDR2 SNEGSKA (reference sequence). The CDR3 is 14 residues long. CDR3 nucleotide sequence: TGCAGTGCCGCCGGACTAGCGCGTTCCTACGAGCAGTACTTC. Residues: CSAAGLARSYEQYF.

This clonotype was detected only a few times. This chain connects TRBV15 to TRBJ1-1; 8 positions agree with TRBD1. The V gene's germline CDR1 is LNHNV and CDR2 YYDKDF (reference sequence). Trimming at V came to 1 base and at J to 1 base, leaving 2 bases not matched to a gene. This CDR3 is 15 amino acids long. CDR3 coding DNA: TGTGCCACCAGCAGAGGAGGGACAGGGAACACTGAAGCTTTCTTT. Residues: CATSRGGTGNTEAFF.

CDR3 bases: TGTGCCAGCAGTACTACCGGGGCAGTAGGTTCACCCCTCCACTTT. Its protein product is CASSTTGAVGSPLHF. The chain employs TRBV28 and TRBJ1-6, with D possibly being TRBD1 (5 bases). The length of the CDR3 is 15 residues. The germline V gene has CDR1 MDHEN and CDR2 SYDVKM. Trimming left V 5 bases short and J 9 bases short, with 17 bases between.

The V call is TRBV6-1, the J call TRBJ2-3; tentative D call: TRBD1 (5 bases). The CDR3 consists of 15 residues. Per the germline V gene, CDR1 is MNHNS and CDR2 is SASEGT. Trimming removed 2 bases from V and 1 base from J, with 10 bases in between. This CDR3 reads CASSERPGRTDTQYF. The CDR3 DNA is TGTGCCAGCAGTGAACGTCCAGGGCGCACAGATACGCAGTATTTT.

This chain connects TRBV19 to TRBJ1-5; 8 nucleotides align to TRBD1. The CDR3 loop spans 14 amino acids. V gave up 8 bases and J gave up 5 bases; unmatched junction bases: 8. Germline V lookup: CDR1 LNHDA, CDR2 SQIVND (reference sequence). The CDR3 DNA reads TGTGCCAGTCGAGGACCAGGGGGCGATCAGCCCCAGCATTTT. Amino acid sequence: CASRGPGGDQPQHF.

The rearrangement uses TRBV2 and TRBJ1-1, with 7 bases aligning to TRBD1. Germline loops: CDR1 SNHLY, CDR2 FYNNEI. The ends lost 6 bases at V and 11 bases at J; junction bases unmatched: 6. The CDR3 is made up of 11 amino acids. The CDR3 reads CASSLGQWAFF. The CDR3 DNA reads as TGTGCCAGCAGCCTGGGACAGTGGGCTTTCTTT.

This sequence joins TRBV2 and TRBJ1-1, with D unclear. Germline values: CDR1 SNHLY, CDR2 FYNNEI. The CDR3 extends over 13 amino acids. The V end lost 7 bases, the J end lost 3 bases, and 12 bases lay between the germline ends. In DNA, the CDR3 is TGTGCCAGCACCATGGACGGGGACACTGAAGCTTTCTTT. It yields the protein CASTMDGDTEAFF.

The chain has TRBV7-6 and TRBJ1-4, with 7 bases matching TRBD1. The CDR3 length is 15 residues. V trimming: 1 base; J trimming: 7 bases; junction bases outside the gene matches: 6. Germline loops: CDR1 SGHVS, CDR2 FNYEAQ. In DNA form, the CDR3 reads TGTGCCAGCAGCTTAGGGACAGGAGAATTTGAAAAACTGTTTTTT. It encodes CASSLGTGEFEKLFF.

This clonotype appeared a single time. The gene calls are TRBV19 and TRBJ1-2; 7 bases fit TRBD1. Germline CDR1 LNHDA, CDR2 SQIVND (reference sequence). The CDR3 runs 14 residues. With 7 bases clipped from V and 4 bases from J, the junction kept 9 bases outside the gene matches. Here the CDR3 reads CASKGRGSLYGYTF. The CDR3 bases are TGTGCCAGTAAGGGCAGGGGGAGCCTCTATGGCTACACCTTC.

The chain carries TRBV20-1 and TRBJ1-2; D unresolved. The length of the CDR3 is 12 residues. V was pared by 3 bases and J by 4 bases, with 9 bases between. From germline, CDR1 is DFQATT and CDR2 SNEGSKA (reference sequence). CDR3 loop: CSASRGSYGYTF. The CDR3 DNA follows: TGCAGTGCTAGCCGGGGAAGCTATGGCTACACCTTC.

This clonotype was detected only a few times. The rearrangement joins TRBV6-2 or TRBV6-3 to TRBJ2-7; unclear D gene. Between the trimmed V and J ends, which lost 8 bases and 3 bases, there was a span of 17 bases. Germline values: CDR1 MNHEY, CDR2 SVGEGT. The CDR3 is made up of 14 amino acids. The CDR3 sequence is CASRSGGTDYEQYF. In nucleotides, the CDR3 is TGTGCCAGCCGTTCGGGCGGAACGGACTACGAGCAGTACTTC.

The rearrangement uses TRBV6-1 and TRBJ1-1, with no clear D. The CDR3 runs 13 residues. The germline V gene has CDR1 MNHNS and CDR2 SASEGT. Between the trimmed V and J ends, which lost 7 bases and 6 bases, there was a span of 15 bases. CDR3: CASNQPSAAEAFF. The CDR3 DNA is TGTGCCAGCAACCAACCTAGTGCGGCTGAAGCTTTCTTT.

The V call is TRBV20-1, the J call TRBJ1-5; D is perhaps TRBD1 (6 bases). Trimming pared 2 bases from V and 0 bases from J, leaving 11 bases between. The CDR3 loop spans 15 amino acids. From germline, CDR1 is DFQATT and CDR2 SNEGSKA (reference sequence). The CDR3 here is CSARHRDISNQPQHF. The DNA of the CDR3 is TGCAGTGCTAGACACCGGGACATTAGCAATCAGCCCCAGCATTTT.

The DNA for the CDR3 is TGTGCCAGCAGCTTCACGGGAGGAAAATACAATGAGCAGTTCTTC. Protein: CASSFTGGKYNEQFF. The chain is built from TRBV11-3 and TRBJ2-1; the match to TRBD2 covers 7 bases. The V and J ends lost 3 bases and 4 bases, in that order; junction bases with no gene match: 6. The V gene's germline CDR1 is SGHNT and CDR2 YENEEA. The CDR3 covers 15 residues.

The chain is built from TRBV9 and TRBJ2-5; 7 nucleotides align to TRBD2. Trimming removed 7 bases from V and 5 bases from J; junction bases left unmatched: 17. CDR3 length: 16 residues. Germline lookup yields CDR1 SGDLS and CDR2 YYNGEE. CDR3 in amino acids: CASGLGAGAVGETQYF. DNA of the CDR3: TGTGCCAGCGGCCTCGGGGCGGGAGCTGTAGGGGAGACCCAGTACTTC.

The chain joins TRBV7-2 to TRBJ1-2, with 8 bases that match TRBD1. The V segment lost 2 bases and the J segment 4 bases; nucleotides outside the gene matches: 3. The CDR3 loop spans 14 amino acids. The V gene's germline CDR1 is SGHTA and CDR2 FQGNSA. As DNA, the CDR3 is TGTGCCAGCAGCTTAAACAGGGGGGGCTATGGCTACACCTTC. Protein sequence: CASSLNRGGYGYTF.

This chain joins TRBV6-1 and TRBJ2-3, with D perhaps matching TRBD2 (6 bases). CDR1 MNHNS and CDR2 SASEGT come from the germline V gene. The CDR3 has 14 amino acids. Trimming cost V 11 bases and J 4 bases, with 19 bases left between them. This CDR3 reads CAGSNGGEADTQYF. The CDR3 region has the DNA TGTGCCGGTAGCAACGGCGGGGAAGCAGATACGCAGTATTTT.

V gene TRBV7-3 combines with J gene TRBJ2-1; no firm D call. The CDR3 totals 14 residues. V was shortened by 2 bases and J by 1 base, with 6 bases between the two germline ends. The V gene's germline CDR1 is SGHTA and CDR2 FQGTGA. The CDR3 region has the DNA TGTGCCAGCAGCTTACGAGATTCCTACAATGAGCAGTTCTTC. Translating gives CASSLRDSYNEQFF. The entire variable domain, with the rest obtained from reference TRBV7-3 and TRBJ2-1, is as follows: GAGVSQTPSNKVTEKGKYVELRCDPISGHTALYWYRQSLGQGPEFLIYFQGTGAADDSGLPNDRFFAVRPEGSVSTLKIQRTERGDSAVYLCASSLRDSYNEQFFGPGTRLTVL.

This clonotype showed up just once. As DNA, the CDR3 is TGTGCCAGCAGTTACTCCGGGACAGGGGTCGACGAGCAGTACTTC. Translated: CASSYSGTGVDEQYF. The chain recombines TRBV6-5 with TRBJ2-7; 10 nucleotides align to TRBD1. Trimming took 0 bases from V and 5 from J; bases not matched to a gene: 4. Germline V gene lookup returns CDR1 MNHEY and CDR2 SVGAGI. CDR3 length: 15 amino acids.

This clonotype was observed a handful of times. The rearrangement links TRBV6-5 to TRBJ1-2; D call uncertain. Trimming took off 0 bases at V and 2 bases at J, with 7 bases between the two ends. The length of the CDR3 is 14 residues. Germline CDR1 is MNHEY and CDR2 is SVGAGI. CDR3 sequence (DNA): TGTGCCAGCAGTTACTCGGGCCGAAACTATGGCTACACCTTC. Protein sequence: CASSYSGRNYGYTF.

This chain's CDR3 is CASSLGGEGPSEKLFF. CDR3 in DNA: TGCGCCAGCAGCTTAGGTGGGGAGGGGCCCAGTGAAAAACTGTTTTTT. The J gene is TRBJ1-4, the V gene TRBV5-1; possible D gene TRBD1, 5 bases. The CDR3 consists of 16 residues. Germline CDR1 reads SGHRS; CDR2 reads YFSETQ. V was shortened by 2 bases and J by 7 bases, with 18 bases between the two germline ends. Variable domain in full (rest from reference TRBV5-1 and TRBJ1-4): KAGVTQTPRYLIKTRGQQVTLSCSPISGHRSVSWYQQTPGQGLQFLFEYFSETQRNKGNFPGRFSGRQFSNSRSEMNVSTLELGDSALYLCASSLGGEGPSEKLFFGSGTQLSVL.

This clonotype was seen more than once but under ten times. The CDR3 DNA reads TGTGCCAGTCGCGGGACCCGCGGGGGTGATACGCAGTATTTT. Translating it yields CASRGTRGGDTQYF. The chain carries TRBV19 and TRBJ2-3; 7 positions agree with TRBD2. The CDR3 is 14 residues long. Germline V gives CDR1 LNHDA, CDR2 SQIVND (reference sequence). V was clipped by 8 bases and J by 6 bases; unmatched bases: 11.

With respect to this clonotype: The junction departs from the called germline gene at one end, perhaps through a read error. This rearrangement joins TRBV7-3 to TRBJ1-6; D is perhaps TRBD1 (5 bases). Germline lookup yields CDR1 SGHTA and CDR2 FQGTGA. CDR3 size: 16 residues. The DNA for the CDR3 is TGCGCCAGCAGCCTACCGACAGTTGCTTATAATTCACCCCTCCACTTT. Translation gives CASSLPTVAYNSPLHF.

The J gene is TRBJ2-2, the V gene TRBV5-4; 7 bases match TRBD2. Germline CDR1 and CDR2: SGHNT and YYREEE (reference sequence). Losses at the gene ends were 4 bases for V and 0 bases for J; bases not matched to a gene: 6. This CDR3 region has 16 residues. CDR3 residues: CASSTTSDANTGELFF. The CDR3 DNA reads TGTGCCAGCAGCACTACTAGCGACGCGAACACCGGGGAGCTGTTTTTT. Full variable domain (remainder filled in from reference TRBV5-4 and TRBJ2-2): ETGVTQSPTHLIKTRGQQVTLRCSSQSGHNTVSWYQQALGQGPQFIFQYYREEENGRGNFPPRFSGLQFPNYSSELNVNALELDDSALYLCASSTTSDANTGELFFGEGSRLTVL.

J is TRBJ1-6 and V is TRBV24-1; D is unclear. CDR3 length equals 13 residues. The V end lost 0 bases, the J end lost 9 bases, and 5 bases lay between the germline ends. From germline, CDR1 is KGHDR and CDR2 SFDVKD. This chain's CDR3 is CATSDLLGSPLHF. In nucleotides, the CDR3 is TGTGCCACCAGTGATTTGCTAGGTTCACCCCTCCACTTT.

For the CDR3, the DNA is TGTGCCAGCAGTTACTCGACGTTAGGGTCAGATACGCAGTATTTT. It yields the protein CASSYSTLGSDTQYF. The rearrangement links TRBV6-5 to TRBJ2-3; D unclear. Trimming left V 0 bases short and J 4 bases short, with 11 bases between. Germline V gene data show CDR1 as MNHEY and CDR2 as SVGAGI. CDR3 length equals 15 residues.

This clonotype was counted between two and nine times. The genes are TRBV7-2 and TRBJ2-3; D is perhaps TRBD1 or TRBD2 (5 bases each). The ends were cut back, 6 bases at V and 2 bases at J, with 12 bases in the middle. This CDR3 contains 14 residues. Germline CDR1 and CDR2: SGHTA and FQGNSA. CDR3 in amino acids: CASSSGTVTDTQYF. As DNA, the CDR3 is TGTGCCAGCAGTTCCGGGACCGTCACAGATACGCAGTATTTT.

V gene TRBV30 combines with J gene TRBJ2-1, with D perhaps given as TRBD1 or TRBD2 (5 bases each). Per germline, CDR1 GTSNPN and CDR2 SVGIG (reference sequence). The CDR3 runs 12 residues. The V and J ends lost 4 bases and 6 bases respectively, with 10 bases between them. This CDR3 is CAWNPGSNEQFF. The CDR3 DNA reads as TGTGCCTGGAACCCAGGGAGCAATGAGCAGTTCTTC.

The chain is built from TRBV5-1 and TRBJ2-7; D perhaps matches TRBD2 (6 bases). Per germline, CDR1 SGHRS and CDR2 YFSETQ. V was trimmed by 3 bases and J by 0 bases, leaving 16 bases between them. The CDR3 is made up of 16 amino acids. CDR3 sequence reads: CASSSEGLSSSYEQYF. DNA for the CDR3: TGCGCCAGCAGCTCAGAGGGACTCTCTAGCTCCTACGAGCAGTACTTC.